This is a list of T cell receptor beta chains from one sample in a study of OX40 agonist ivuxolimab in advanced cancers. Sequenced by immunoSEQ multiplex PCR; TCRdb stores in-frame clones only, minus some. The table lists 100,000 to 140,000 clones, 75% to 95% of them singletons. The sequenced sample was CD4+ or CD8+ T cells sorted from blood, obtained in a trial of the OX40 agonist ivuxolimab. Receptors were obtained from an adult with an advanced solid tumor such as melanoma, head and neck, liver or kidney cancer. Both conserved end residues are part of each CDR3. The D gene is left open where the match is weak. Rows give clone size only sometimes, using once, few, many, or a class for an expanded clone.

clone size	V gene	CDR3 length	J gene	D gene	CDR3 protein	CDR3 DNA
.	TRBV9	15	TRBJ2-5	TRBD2	CASSGGLAVPETQYF	TGTGCCAGCAGCGGCGGACTAGCGGTACCAGAGACCCAGTACTTC
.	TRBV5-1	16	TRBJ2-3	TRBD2	CASSTGTSGTSDTQYF	TGCGCCAGCAGCACTGGGACTAGCGGGACCTCAGATACGCAGTATTTT
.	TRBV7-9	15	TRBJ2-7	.	CASSLALADTYEQYF	TGTGCCAGCAGCTTAGCCTTGGCAGACACCTACGAGCAGTACTTC
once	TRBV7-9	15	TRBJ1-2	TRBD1	CASSLEYRGDYGYTF	TGTGCCAGCAGCTTAGAGTACAGGGGTGACTATGGCTACACCTTC
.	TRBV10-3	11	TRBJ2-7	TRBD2	CASSGGYEQYF	TGTGCCAGTAGCGGGGGGTACGAGCAGTACTTC
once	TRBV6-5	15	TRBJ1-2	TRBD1	CASSWGQGTNYGYTF	TGTGCCAGCAGTTGGGGACAGGGAACTAACTATGGCTACACCTTC
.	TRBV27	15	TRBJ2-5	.	CASSLSPSEMETQYF	TGTGCCAGCAGTTTATCCCCTTCGGAGATGGAGACCCAGTACTTC
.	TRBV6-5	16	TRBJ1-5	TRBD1	CASSSGRQGSDQPQHF	TGTGCCAGCAGTTCGGGAAGACAGGGGTCTGATCAGCCCCAGCATTTT
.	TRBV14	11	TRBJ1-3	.	CASSRDYTIYF	TGTGCCAGCAGCCGTGATTACACCATATATTTT
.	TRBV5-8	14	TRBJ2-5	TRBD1	CASSFGQGARAQYF	TGTGCCAGCAGCTTCGGACAGGGAGCCAGGGCCCAGTACTTC
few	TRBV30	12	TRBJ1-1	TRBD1	CAWTTGGAEAFF	TGTGCCTGGACGACAGGGGGGGCTGAAGCTTTCTTT
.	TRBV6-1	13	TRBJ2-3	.	CASSESTVDTQYF	TGTGCCAGCAGTGAAAGTACGGTTGATACGCAGTATTTT
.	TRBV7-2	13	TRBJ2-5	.	CASSLLRQETQYF	TGTGCCAGCAGCTTGCTGCGTCAAGAGACCCAGTACTTC
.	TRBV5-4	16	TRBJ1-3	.	CASSLGGIPSGNTIYF	TGTGCCAGCAGCTTGGGGGGAATCCCGTCTGGAAACACCATATATTTT
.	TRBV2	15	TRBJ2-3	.	CASSEPGQGTDTQYF	TGTGCCAGCAGTGAGCCCGGACAAGGCACAGATACGCAGTATTTT
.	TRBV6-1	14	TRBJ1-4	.	CASTSRIGNEKLFF	TGTGCCAGCACGTCGAGGATCGGGAATGAAAAACTGTTTTTT
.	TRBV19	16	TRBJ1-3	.	CASSILTASSGNTIYF	TGTGCCAGTAGTATACTGACGGCATCCTCTGGAAACACCATATATTTT
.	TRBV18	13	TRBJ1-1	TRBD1	CASSPLGQGAAFF	TGTGCCAGCTCACCACTCGGACAGGGGGCAGCTTTCTTT
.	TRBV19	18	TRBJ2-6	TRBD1	CATASRYRGKAGANVLTF	TGTGCCACTGCTTCGCGGTACAGGGGAAAGGCCGGGGCCAACGTCCTGACTTTC
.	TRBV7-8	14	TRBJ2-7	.	CASSLGQRAYEQYF	TGTGCCAGCAGCTTAGGGCAGCGGGCCTACGAGCAGTACTTC
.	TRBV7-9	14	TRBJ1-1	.	CASSDIPRGTEAFF	TGTGCCAGCAGCGATATCCCCCGGGGAACTGAAGCTTTCTTT
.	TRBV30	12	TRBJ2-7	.	CAWRTLGDEQYF	TGTGCCTGGAGGACGCTGGGGGACGAGCAGTACTTC
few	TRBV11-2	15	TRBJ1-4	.	CASSLEPGGQAGLFF	TGTGCCAGCAGCTTAGAGCCCGGCGGCCAGGCCGGGTTGTTTTTT
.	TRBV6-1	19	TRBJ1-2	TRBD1	CASSEAVGTGDPLGYGYTF	TGTGCCAGCAGTGAAGCGGTAGGGACAGGGGATCCCCTTGGCTATGGCTACACCTTC
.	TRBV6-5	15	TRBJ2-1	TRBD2	CASSPGTSGSHEQFF	TGTGCCAGCAGTCCCGGGACTAGCGGGAGCCATGAGCAGTTCTTC
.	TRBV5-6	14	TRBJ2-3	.	CASSASTSTDTQYF	TGTGCCAGCAGCGCTTCGACTAGCACAGATACGCAGTATTTT
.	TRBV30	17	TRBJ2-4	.	CAWSVMALKPAKNIQYF	TGTGCCTGGAGTGTAATGGCCTTAAAGCCAGCCAAAAACATTCAGTACTTC
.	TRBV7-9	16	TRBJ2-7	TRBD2	CASSSRRGAGVGEQYF	TGTGCCAGCAGCTCCCGCCGGGGAGCGGGAGTAGGCGAGCAGTACTTC
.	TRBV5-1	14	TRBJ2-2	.	CASSSTANTGELFF	TGCGCCAGCAGCTCGACAGCGAACACCGGGGAGCTGTTTTTT
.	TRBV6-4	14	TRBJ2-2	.	CASSVGANTGELFF	TGTGCCAGCAGTGTAGGGGCGAACACCGGGGAGCTGTTTTTT
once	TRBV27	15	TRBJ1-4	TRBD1	CASTLRQGLDEKLFF	TGTGCCAGCACCTTACGACAGGGTTTAGACGAAAAACTGTTTTTT
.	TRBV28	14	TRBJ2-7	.	CASSSFSVSYEQYF	TGTGCCAGCAGCTCCTTCAGCGTCTCCTACGAGCAGTACTTC
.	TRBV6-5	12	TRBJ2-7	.	CASTGSSYEQYF	TGTGCCTCCACGGGGAGCTCCTACGAGCAGTACTTC
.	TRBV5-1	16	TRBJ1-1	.	CASSLELGQVDTEAFF	TGCGCCAGCAGCTTGGAGTTAGGCCAGGTGGACACTGAAGCTTTCTTT
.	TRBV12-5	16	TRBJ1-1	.	CASGLGRTATITEAFF	TGTGCTAGTGGTTTGGGTCGGACGGCGACGATAACTGAAGCTTTCTTT
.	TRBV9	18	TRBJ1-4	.	CASSVEARGRRTNEKLFF	TGTGCCAGCAGCGTAGAGGCCCGGGGGCGGAGGACTAATGAAAAACTGTTTTTT
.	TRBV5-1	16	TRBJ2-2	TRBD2	CASSVGLAANTGELFF	TGCGCCAGCAGCGTGGGACTAGCGGCCAACACCGGGGAGCTGTTTTTT
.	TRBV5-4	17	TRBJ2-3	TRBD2	CASSLEWLAGGPDTQYF	TGTGCCAGCAGCTTGGAGTGGCTAGCGGGAGGGCCAGATACGCAGTATTTT
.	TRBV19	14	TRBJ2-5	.	CASTRTSTRETQYF	TGTGCCAGTACAAGGACTTCGACCCGAGAGACCCAGTACTTC
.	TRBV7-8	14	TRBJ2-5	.	CASSLTAAQETQYF	TGTGCCAGCAGCTTAACAGCGGCACAAGAGACCCAGTACTTC
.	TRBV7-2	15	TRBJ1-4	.	CASSLGGRNNEKLFF	TGTGCCAGCAGCTTAGGCGGCAGGAATAATGAAAAACTGTTTTTT
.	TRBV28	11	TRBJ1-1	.	CASSSPAKAFF	TGTGCCAGCAGTTCCCCCGCGAAAGCTTTCTTT
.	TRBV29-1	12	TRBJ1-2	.	CSVGRTNYGYTF	TGCAGCGTTGGCAGAACTAACTATGGCTACACCTTC